What follows are 18 T cell receptor beta chains derived from one specimen sequenced in a study of early T cells in non-severe SARS-CoV-2 infection. MiXCR, applied by TCRdb to the 5' RACE reads, yields one record per CDR3 protein. Of tens of thousands of distinct CDR3 sequences detected, 10% appear once; the ten largest clones hold 4.5%. The sequenced sample consisted of whole blood. These receptors came from an adult who was a healthcare worker with PCR-confirmed SARS-CoV-2 infection or an uninfected control (not recorded which).

This clonotype was detected many times. V gene TRBV7-9 combines with J gene TRBJ2-1; no firm D call. CDR3 length equals 16 residues. Germline V CDR1 and CDR2: SEHNR, FQNEAQ (reference sequence). The germline V and J ends were trimmed by 5 bases and 8 bases, with 22 bases remaining between them. The CDR3 nucleotides are TGTGCCAGCAGCAACCCCCCAGGCCCTCTCTTGGATGAGCAGTTCTTC. Its protein is CASSNPPGPLLDEQFF.

The rearrangement joins TRBV11-3 to TRBJ2-1; 10 bases fit TRBD2. The CDR3 spans 17 residues. The germline gives CDR1 SGHNT, CDR2 YENEEA. V was clipped by 5 bases and J by 8 bases; unmatched bases: 15. The CDR3 region is CASSAQLAGPALDEQFF. The CDR3, as DNA: TGTGCCAGCAGCGCGCAACTAGCGGGACCCGCATTGGATGAGCAGTTCTTC.

This clonotype was seen at least ten times. The chain has TRBV7-9 and TRBJ2-3; 8 bases map to TRBD2. V was pared by 7 bases and J by 2 bases, with 5 bases of the junction left unmatched. Germline V lookup: CDR1 SEHNR, CDR2 FQNEAQ (reference sequence). This CDR3 comprises 14 residues. The CDR3 nucleotides read TGTGCCAGCACCTTTAGCGGGATCACAGATACGCAGTATTTT. It is translated as CASTFSGITDTQYF.

The gene calls are TRBV20-1 and TRBJ2-7; 7 positions match TRBD1. V shed 4 bases, J shed 5 bases, and the junction held 2 bases outside the gene matches. Germline CDR1 is DFQATT and CDR2 is SNEGSKA (reference sequence). The CDR3 runs to 11 residues. The CDR3 sequence: CSANRGHEQYF. The CDR3 DNA reads TGCAGTGCTAACAGGGGCCACGAGCAGTACTTC.

At least ten counts were recorded for this clonotype. The chain combines TRBV5-5 with TRBJ1-1, with 9 bases that match TRBD1. The CDR3 consists of 14 residues. Trimming at V came to 5 bases and at J to 5 bases, leaving 7 bases not matched to a gene. The V gene's germline CDR1 is SGHKS and CDR2 YYEKEE (reference sequence). In DNA form, the CDR3 reads TGTGCCAGCAGTATGCGACAGGGGGGGACTGAAGCTTTCTTT. This sequence encodes CASSMRQGGTEAFF. Full variable domain (rest looked up from reference TRBV5-5 and TRBJ1-1): DAGVTQSPTHLIKTRGQQVTLRCSPISGHKSVSWYQQVLGQGPQFIFQYYEKEERGRGNFPDRFSARQFPNYSSELNVNALLLGDSALYLCASSMRQGGTEAFFGQGTRLTVV.

In its sample, this clonotype was seen many times. CDR3 bases: TGTGCCAGCAGCTTAGATGCTAGCTGGAGGGAGACCCAGTACTTC. Its protein product is CASSLDASWRETQYF. V and J are TRBV7-2 and TRBJ2-5, with TRBD2 as a possible D gene (5 bases). V was clipped by 1 base and J by 5 bases, with 14 bases between them. CDR1 and CDR2 (germline): SGHTA, FQGNSA. The CDR3 has 15 amino acids.

This clonotype has a count of ten or more. The chain carries TRBV20-1 and TRBJ2-3, with 7 positions matching TRBD2. CDR1 DFQATT and CDR2 SNEGSKA come from the germline V gene (reference sequence). This CDR3 spans 14 amino acids. CDR3 sequence reads: CRVSAGEGTDTQYF. In DNA, the CDR3 is TGCAGAGTAAGCGCGGGAGAAGGGACAGATACGCAGTATTTT.

This clonotype came up many times. The gene calls are TRBV7-2 and TRBJ2-1; TRBD2 matches at 8 bases. V lost 0 bases and J lost 6; bases outside the gene matches: 7. The germline CDR1 and CDR2 sequences are SGHTA and FQGNSA. The CDR3 is 16 amino acids. The CDR3 DNA reads TGTGCCAGCAGCTTAGCGCTCGGACTAGCTCTCAATGAGCAGTTCTTC. It translates to CASSLALGLALNEQFF.

This clonotype occurred a few times. The chain links TRBV19 to TRBJ1-2, with D perhaps TRBD1 (5 bases). V shed 7 bases and J shed 3 bases, with 12 bases lying between them. Germline values: CDR1 LNHDA, CDR2 SQIVND (reference sequence). The CDR3 contains 13 residues. The CDR3, as DNA: TGTGCCAGTAATACCGACAGCTACTATGGCTACACCTTC. This encodes CASNTDSYYGYTF.

This clonotype was detected many times. The rearrangement uses TRBV12-3 or TRBV12-4 and TRBJ2-2, with TRBD2 matching 12 bases. The CDR3 loop spans 15 amino acids. The ends lost 6 bases at V and 6 bases at J; junction bases unmatched: 5. The CDR3 DNA is TGTGCCAGCAGCCCTAGCGGGGGGGCCCCCGGGGAGCTGTTTTTT. It is translated as CASSPSGGAPGELFF.

This clonotype was observed a few times. The genes are TRBV12-3 or TRBV12-4 and TRBJ1-1; D is ambiguous. The CDR3 contains 15 residues. V was cut by 5 bases and J by 8 bases, with 21 bases left in between. The CDR3 nucleotides are TGTGCCAGCAGTCCCCTTAGAGGGCCACTCGTCGAAGCTTTCTTT. Its protein is CASSPLRGPLVEAFF.

This clonotype was detected a few times. The chain combines TRBV29-1 with TRBJ2-7; 7 bases match TRBD1. The ends lost 7 bases at V and 1 base at J; junction bases unmatched: 7. The CDR3 sequence is 13 residues long. Germline V gives CDR1 SQVTM, CDR2 ANQGSEA. The CDR3 DNA is TGCAGCGGACAAACAGGGGATTCCTACGAGCAGTACTTC. Its protein product is CSGQTGDSYEQYF.

This clonotype was recorded at least ten times. This chain joins TRBV20-1 and TRBJ2-3; maybe TRBD1 (5 bases). V was cut by 4 bases and J by 4 bases, with 18 bases left in between. Germline CDR1 reads DFQATT; CDR2 reads SNEGSKA (reference sequence). CDR3 size: 15 residues. The CDR3 DNA follows: TGCAGTGCTACCGGAGATCAGGGTACCGCAGATACGCAGTATTTT. Residues: CSATGDQGTADTQYF.

This clonotype was counted at least ten times. This rearrangement joins TRBV20-1 to TRBJ2-3, with TRBD2 as a possible D gene (6 bases). V gave up 6 bases and J gave up 5 bases, with 15 bases separating them. The germline CDR1 and CDR2 sequences are DFQATT and SNEGSKA (reference sequence). The CDR3 is made up of 13 amino acids. The CDR3 DNA reads as TGCAGTGCACATAGCGGAAGCCTAGATACGCAGTATTTT. It yields the protein CSAHSGSLDTQYF.

At least ten counts were recorded for this clonotype. V gene TRBV11-1 combines with J gene TRBJ2-1, with 14 bases that match TRBD2. The CDR3 contains 15 residues. V lost 5 bases, J lost 10 bases, and 7 bases stayed unmatched. Germline V gives CDR1 SGHAT, CDR2 FQDESV (reference sequence). This CDR3 reads CASSKTSGRAGEQFF. The CDR3 bases are TGTGCCAGCAGCAAGACTAGCGGGAGGGCGGGGGAGCAGTTCTTC.

Remarks on this clonotype: It may be a read error: a sequence one base away is much more abundant. The chain carries TRBV2 and TRBJ1-2, with a possible D match to TRBD1 (6 bases). With 8 bases removed from V and 5 bases from J, the gap between germline ends came to 12 bases. This CDR3 has 12 residues. Germline V gene sequence: CDR1 SNHLY, CDR2 FYNNEI. This CDR3 is CASWGQFYGYTF. Written as DNA, the CDR3 is TGTGCCAGCTGGGGGCAGTTTTATGGCTACACCTTC.

This clonotype was counted ten times or more. The V call is TRBV7-9, the J call TRBJ2-1; 9 nucleotides match TRBD2. V lost 8 bases and J lost 7; bases outside the gene matches: 12. This CDR3 comprises 15 residues. Germline lookup yields CDR1 SEHNR and CDR2 FQNEAQ (reference sequence). CDR3 bases: TGTGCCAGCGCAGTCGCGGGGGGGCCCGAGAATGAGCAGTTCTTC. Protein: CASAVAGGPENEQFF.

The chain is built from TRBV7-8 and TRBJ2-3; 10 nucleotides line up with TRBD2. The CDR3 has 21 residues. The V segment lost 1 base and the J segment 6 bases; nucleotides outside the gene matches: 22. Germline-derived CDR1 and CDR2 are SGHVS and FQNEAQ. This CDR3 reads CASSLGDRVLAGAEGKDTQYF. CDR3 bases: TGTGCCAGCAGCTTAGGCGACAGGGTCCTAGCGGGGGCGGAGGGTAAGGATACGCAGTATTTT.